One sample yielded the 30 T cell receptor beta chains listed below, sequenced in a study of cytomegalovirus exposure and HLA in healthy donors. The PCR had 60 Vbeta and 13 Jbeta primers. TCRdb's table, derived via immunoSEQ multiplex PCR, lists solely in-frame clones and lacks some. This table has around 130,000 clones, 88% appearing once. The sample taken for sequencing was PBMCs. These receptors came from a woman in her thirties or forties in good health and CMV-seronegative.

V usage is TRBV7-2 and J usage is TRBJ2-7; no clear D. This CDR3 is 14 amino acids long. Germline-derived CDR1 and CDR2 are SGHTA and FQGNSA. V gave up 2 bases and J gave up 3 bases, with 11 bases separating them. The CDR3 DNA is TGTGCCAGCAGCTTATCTAGAGACGGCTACGAGCAGTACTTC. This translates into CASSLSRDGYEQYF.

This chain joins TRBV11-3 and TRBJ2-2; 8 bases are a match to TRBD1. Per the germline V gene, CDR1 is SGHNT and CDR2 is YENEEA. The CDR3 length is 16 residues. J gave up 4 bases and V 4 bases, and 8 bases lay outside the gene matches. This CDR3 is CASSSDRVGITGELFF. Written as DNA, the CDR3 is TGTGCCAGCAGCTCGGACAGGGTCGGAATCACCGGGGAGCTGTTTTTT.

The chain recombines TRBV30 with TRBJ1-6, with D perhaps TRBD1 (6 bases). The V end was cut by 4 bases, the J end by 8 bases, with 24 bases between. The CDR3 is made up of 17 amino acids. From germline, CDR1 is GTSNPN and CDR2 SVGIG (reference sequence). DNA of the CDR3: TGTGCCTGGAAAGCCCTTCCCGCTTTGGACAGAGATTCACCCCTCCACTTT. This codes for CAWKALPALDRDSPLHF.

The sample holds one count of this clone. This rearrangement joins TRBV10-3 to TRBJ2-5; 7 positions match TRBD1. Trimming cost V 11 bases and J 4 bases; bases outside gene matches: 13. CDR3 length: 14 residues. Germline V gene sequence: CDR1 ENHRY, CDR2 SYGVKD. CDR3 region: CAAGTDGTRETQYF. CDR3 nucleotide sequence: TGTGCCGCCGGGACAGACGGCACCCGAGAGACCCAGTACTTC.

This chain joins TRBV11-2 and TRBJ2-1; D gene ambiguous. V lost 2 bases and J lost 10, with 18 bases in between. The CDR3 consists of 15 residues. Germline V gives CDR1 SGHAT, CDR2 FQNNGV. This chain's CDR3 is CASSLSRRREYEQFF. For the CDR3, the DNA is TGTGCCAGCAGCTTATCCCGAAGAAGAGAGTACGAGCAGTTCTTC. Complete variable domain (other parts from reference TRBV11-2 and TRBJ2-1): EAGVAQSPRYKIIEKRQSVAFWCNPISGHATLYWYQQILGQGPKLLIQFQNNGVVDDSQLPKDRFSAERLKGVDSTLKIQPAKLEDSAVYLCASSLSRRREYEQFFGPGTRLTVL.

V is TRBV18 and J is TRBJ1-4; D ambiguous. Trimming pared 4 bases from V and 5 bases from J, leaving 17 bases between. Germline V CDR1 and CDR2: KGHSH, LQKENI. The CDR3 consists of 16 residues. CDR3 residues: CASSLNSPSANEKLFF. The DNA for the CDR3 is TGTGCCAGCTCACTGAACAGTCCGTCGGCAAATGAAAAACTGTTTTTT.

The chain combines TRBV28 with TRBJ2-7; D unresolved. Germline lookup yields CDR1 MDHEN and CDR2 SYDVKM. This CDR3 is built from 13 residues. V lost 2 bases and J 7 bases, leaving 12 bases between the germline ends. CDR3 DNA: TGTGCCAGCAGTTTAAGTCAGACTGGGGAGCAGTACTTC. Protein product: CASSLSQTGEQYF. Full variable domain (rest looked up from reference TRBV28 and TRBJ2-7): DVKVTQSSRYLVKRTGEKVFLECVQDMDHENMFWYRQDPGLGLRLIYFSYDVKMKEKGDIPEGYSVSREKKERFSLILESASTNQTSMYLCASSLSQTGEQYFGPGTRLTVT.

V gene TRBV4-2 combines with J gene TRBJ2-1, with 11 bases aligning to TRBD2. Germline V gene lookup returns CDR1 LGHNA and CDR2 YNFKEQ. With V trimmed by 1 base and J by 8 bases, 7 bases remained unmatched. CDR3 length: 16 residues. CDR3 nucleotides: TGTGCCAGCAGCCAAGGGGGCTCGACTAGCGGGGATGAGCAGTTCTTC. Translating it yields CASSQGGSTSGDEQFF.

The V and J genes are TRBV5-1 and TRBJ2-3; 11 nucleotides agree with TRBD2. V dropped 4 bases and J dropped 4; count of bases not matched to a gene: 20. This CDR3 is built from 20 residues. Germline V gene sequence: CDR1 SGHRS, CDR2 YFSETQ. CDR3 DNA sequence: TGCGCCAGCAGCCCTGGTGGACTAGCGGGCCGAGGGACTGGCGCAGATACGCAGTATTTT. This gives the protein CASSPGGLAGRGTGADTQYF.

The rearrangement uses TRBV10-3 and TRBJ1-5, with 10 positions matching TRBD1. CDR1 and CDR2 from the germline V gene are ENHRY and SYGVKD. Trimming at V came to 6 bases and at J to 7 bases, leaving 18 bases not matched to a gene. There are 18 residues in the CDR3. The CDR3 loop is CAISPYNSGTGAIQPQHF. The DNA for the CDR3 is TGTGCCATCAGCCCCTATAACTCCGGGACAGGGGCTATCCAGCCCCAGCATTTT.

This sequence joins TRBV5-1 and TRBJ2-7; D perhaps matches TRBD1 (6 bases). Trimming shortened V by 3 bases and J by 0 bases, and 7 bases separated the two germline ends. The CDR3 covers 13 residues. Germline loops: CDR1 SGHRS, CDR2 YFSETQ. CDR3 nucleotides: TGCGCCAGCAGCTCGGACAGCTCCTACGAGCAGTACTTC. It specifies CASSSDSSYEQYF.

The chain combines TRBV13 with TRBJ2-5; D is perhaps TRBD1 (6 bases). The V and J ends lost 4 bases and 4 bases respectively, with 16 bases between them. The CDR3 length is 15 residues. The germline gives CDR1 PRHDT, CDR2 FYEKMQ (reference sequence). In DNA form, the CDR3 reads TGTGCCAGCAGCTGGGCCCTCAGGGGTCGAGAGACCCAGTACTTC. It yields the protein CASSWALRGRETQYF.

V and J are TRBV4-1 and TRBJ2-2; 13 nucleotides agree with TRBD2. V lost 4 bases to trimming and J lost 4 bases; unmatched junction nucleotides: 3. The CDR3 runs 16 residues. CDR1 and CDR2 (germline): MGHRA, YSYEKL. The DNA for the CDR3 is TGCGCCAGCAGCCGACTAGCGGGAGGCCCCACCGGGGAGCTGTTTTTT. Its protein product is CASSRLAGGPTGELFF.

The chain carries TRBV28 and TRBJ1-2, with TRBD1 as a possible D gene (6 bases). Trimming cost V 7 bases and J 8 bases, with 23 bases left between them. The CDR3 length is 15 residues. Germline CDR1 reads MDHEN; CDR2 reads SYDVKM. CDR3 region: CASTRAQGKTLGYTF. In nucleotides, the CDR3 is TGTGCCAGCACTCGGGCTCAGGGGAAAACTTTAGGCTACACCTTC.

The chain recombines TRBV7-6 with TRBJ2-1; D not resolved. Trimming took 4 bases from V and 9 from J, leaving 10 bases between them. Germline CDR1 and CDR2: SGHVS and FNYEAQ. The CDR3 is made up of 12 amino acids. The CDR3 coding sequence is TGTGCCAGCAGCTCTGGGCGTGGTGAGCAGTTCTTC. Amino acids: CASSSGRGEQFF.

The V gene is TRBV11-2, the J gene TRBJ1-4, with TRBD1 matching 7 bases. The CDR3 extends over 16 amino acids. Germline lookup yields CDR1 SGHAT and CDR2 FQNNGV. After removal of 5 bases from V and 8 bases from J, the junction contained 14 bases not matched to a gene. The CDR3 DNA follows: TGTGCCAGCAGCGACCTCTCAGACAGGGCGGGGGAAAAACTGTTTTTT. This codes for CASSDLSDRAGEKLFF.

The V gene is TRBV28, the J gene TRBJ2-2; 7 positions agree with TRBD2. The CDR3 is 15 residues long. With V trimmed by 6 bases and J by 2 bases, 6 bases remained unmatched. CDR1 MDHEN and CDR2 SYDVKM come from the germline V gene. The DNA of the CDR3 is TGTGCCAGCAGGTGGGGGGGGTTAAACACCGGGGAGCTGTTTTTT. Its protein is CASRWGGLNTGELFF. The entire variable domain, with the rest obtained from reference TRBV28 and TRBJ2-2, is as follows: DVKVTQSSRYLVKRTGEKVFLECVQDMDHENMFWYRQDPGLGLRLIYFSYDVKMKEKGDIPEGYSVSREKKERFSLILESASTNQTSMYLCASRWGGLNTGELFFGEGSRLTVL.

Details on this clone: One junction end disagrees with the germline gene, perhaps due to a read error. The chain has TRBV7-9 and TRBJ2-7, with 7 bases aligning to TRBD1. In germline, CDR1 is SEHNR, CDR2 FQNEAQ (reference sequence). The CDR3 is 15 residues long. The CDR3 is CSSSDDRVGSYEQYF. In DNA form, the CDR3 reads TGTTCCAGCAGCGACGACAGGGTTGGCTCCTACGAGCAGTACTTC.

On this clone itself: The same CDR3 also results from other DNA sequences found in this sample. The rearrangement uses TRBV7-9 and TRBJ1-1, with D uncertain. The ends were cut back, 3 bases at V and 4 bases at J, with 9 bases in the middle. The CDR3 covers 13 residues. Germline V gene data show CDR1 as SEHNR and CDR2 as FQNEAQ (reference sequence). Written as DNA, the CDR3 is TGTGCCAGCAGCTTTGGAGGTGGCACTGAAGCTTTCTTT. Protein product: CASSFGGGTEAFF.

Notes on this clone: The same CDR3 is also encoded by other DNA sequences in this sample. The DNA for the CDR3 is TGTGCCAGCGTCGGGCGGGCCTCCACCGGGGAGCTGTTTTTT. Its translation: CASVGRASTGELFF. This chain uses TRBV6-6 with TRBJ2-2; D is perhaps TRBD2 (5 bases). Trimming removed 8 bases at V and 4 bases at J, with 14 bases between. There are 14 residues in the CDR3. From germline, CDR1 is MNHNY and CDR2 SVGAGI (reference sequence).

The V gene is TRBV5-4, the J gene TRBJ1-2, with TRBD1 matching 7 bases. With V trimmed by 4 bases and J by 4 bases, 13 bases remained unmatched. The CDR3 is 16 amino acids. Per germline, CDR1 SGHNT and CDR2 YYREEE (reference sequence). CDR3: CASSPPPGQEFYGYTF. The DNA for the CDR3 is TGTGCCAGCAGCCCACCCCCAGGACAGGAATTCTATGGCTACACCTTC.

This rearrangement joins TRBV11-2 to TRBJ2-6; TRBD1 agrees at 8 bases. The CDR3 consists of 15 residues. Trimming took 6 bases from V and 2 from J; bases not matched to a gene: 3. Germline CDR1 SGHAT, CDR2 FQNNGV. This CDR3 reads CASRLTGAGANVLTF. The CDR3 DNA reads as TGTGCCAGCAGACTGACAGGGGCTGGGGCCAACGTCCTGACTTTC.

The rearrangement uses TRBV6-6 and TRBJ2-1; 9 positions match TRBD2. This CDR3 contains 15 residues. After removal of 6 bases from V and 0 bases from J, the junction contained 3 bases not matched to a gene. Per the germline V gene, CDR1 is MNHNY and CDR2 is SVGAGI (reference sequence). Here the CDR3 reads CASSFSGSSYNEQFF. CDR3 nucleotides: TGTGCCAGCAGCTTTAGCGGGAGCTCCTACAATGAGCAGTTCTTC.

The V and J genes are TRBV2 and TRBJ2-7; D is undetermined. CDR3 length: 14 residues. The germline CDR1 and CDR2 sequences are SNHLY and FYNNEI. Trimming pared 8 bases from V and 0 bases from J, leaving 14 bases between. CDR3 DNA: TGTGCCAGCCGAACTCAACTAAGCTCCTACGAGCAGTACTTC. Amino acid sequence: CASRTQLSSYEQYF. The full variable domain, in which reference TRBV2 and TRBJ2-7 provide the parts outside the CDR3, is EPEVTQTPSHQVTQMGQEVILRCVPISNHLYFYWYRQILGQKVEFLVSFYNNEISEKSEIFDDQFSVERPDGSNFTLKIRSTKLEDSAMYFCASRTQLSSYEQYFGPGTRLTVT.

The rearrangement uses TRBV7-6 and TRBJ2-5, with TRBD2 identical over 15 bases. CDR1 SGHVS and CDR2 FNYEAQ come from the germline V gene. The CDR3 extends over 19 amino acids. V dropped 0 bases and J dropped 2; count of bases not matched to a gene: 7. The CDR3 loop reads CASSLAPGLAGGKQETQYF. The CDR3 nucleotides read TGTGCCAGCAGCTTAGCCCCCGGACTAGCGGGAGGGAAACAAGAGACCCAGTACTTC.

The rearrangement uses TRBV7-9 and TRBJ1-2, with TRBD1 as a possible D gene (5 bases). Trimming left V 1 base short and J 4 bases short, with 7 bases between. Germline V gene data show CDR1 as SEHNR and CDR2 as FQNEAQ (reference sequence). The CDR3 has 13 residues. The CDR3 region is CASSLVGVYGYTF. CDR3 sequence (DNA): TGTGCCAGCAGCTTAGTAGGGGTCTATGGCTACACCTTC.

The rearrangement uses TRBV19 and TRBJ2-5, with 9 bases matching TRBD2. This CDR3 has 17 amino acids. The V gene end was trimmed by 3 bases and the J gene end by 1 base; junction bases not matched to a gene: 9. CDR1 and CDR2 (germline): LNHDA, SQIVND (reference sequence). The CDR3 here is CASSIPLAGGAQETQYF. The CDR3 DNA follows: TGTGCCAGTAGTATCCCCCTGGCGGGAGGGGCCCAAGAGACCCAGTACTTC.

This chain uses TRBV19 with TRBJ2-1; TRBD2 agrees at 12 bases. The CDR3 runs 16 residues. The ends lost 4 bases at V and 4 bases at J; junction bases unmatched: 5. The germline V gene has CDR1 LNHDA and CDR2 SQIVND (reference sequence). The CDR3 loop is CASSRYGTSGYNEQFF. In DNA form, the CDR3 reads TGTGCCAGTAGTAGATACGGGACTAGCGGGTACAATGAGCAGTTCTTC.

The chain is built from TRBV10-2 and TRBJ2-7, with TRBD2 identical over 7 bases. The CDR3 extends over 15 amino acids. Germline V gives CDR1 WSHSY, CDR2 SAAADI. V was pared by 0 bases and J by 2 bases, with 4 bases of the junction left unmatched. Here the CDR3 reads CASSESEAGPYEQYF. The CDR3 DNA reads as TGCGCCAGCAGTGAGTCGGAAGCGGGGCCCTACGAGCAGTACTTC.

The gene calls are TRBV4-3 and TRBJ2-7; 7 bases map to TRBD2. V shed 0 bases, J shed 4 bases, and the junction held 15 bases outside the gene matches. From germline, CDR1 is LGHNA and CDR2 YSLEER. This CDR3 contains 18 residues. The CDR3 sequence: CASSQDLASGLADYEQYF. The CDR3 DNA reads TGCGCCAGCAGCCAAGATCTGGCTAGCGGATTAGCTGATTACGAGCAGTACTTC.